One TCR beta chain is described in this entry. No antigen is known for it. Qualities for individual bases were not recorded, and no much larger clone is one base off. The sample is drawn from a study of T cells in narcolepsy listed by TCRdb under 2018. Study-wide context: Healthy control donors were enrolled in the study alongside patients who had narcolepsy type 1 or type 2 (NT1, NT2). To look for autoreactive T cells in narcolepsy patients that target self-antigens of hypocretin neurons (hypocretin, TRIB2), the study used TCR Vbeta sequencing to follow clonotypes in blood and CSF.

Library generation was performed with the immunoSEQ multiplex PCR assay. TCRdb took over this immuneACCESS table, retaining in-frame rearrangements with V and J assigned. Such tables are incomplete; in checked studies, under half of the missing clones stem from an unresolved V gene, and the remainder is unexplained. Recorded for this sample are tens of thousands of clones; around 80% of them occurred a single time. The ten biggest clones cover less than 5% of the sample. Study-level results and caveats: Patients and controls had comparable numbers of sequenced blood memory CD4+ clonotypes, averaging about 39,000 and 35,000, respectively. Some blood memory CD4+ repertoires from patients and controls contained no sequences matching autoreactive T cell clones. In plots comparing CSF and blood CD4+ T cell clonotypes from the same patient, HCRT-specific and TRIB2-specific autoreactive clonotypes were highlighted. According to the report, autoreactive clonotypes were detected serially in the blood of the same patients and of different patients, but not in healthy controls.

For TCR Vbeta sequencing, memory CD4+ T cells were sorted ex vivo from the peripheral blood of both healthy controls and narcolepsy patients. This TCR was recovered from a human donor in good health. The sample was memory (CD45RA-) CD4+ T cells from blood. Taken with the paper, the label for cell subset or site translates to: memory T cells sorted ex vivo from peripheral blood.

CDR3 loop: CASRPSGRGEKLFF. Read as DNA, the sequence is TGTGCCAGCAGACCCAGTGGGCGTGGGGAAAAACTGTTTTTT. The chain couples TRBV6-6 to TRBJ1-4; no D gene can be assigned with confidence. Taken from cysteine to phenylalanine, the CDR3 has 14 residues. Solely the CDR3 DNA is kept, with 42 bases framed from the first base. Sequences MNHNY (CDR1) and SVGAGI (CDR2) are obtained from the germline V gene (reference sequence). V and J lose 6 bases and 8 bases, and a span of 16 bases separates them.